Listed here are 26 T cell receptor beta chains from one sample, sequenced in a study of blood T cell repertoires in COVID-19. Libraries were prepared by immunoSEQ multiplex PCR; TCRdb keeps only in-frame clonotypes and omits some of them. Of 100,000 to 150,000 clones listed, around 83% are singletons. Sequenced sample: peripheral blood. The receptors originated from an older man with active or convalescent COVID-19.

Here the CDR3 reads CASSPYAASREYF. The DNA for the CDR3 is TGTGCCAGCAGCCCCTACGCGGCGTCGCGTGAGTACTTC. The rearrangement joins TRBV27 to TRBJ2-7; D is unresolved. The CDR3 totals 13 residues. The V and J ends lost 6 bases and 11 bases respectively, with 20 bases between them. Germline CDR1 is MNHEY and CDR2 is SMNVEV (reference sequence).

The gene calls are TRBV5-1 and TRBJ2-1, with D hard to call. Germline CDR1 and CDR2: SGHRS and YFSETQ. CDR3 length: 12 residues. With 0 bases removed from V and 6 bases from J, the gap between germline ends came to 4 bases. DNA for the CDR3: TGCGCCAGCAGCTTGGCAGTCAATGAGCAGTTCTTC. As protein: CASSLAVNEQFF.

The chain employs TRBV9 and TRBJ1-4; 10 bases map to TRBD1. The germline gives CDR1 SGDLS, CDR2 YYNGEE. V lost 4 bases and J lost 5; bases outside the gene matches: 5. The CDR3 has 15 residues. The CDR3 DNA follows: TGTGCCAGCAGCCCCTTGGACAGGGGGAATGAAAAACTGTTTTTT. Translation gives CASSPLDRGNEKLFF.

This clone has a single count. The chain combines TRBV7-9 with TRBJ1-2, with 7 bases matching TRBD1. The J segment lost 6 bases and the V segment lost 5 bases, leaving 9 bases of the junction unmatched. CDR1 and CDR2 from the germline V gene are SEHNR and FQNEAQ (reference sequence). CDR3 length equals 14 residues. The DNA for the CDR3 is TGTGCCAGCAGCGTCACCGGGACAGTTAATGGCTACACCTTC. Its translation: CASSVTGTVNGYTF.

The chain uses TRBV18 and TRBJ2-2; no definite D call. Germline values: CDR1 KGHSH, CDR2 LQKENI. This CDR3 contains 12 residues. V gave up 8 bases and J gave up 1 base, with 5 bases separating them. CDR3 protein: CASGVNTGELFF. Written as DNA, the CDR3 is TGTGCCAGCGGAGTGAACACCGGGGAGCTGTTTTTT.

In this sample, this clone turned up a few times. This chain uses TRBV5-1 with TRBJ2-7, with 12 bases that match TRBD2. The V gene's germline CDR1 is SGHRS and CDR2 YFSETQ. V lost 5 bases, J lost 0 bases, and 3 bases stayed unmatched. CDR3 length: 15 amino acids. The CDR3, as DNA: TGCGCCAGCAGATCTAGCGGGGGGGCCTCCTACGAGCAGTACTTC. Its translation is CASRSSGGASYEQYF.

J is TRBJ2-5 and V is TRBV6-2 or TRBV6-3; D is perhaps TRBD1 (7 bases). Germline V gene data show CDR1 as MNHEY and CDR2 as SVGEGT. CDR3 size: 13 residues. Deletions cut 6 bases from V and 5 bases from J, with 13 bases between. CDR3 nucleotides: TGTGCCAGCAGCTCGACAGGGAGGGAGACCCAGTACTTC. It specifies CASSSTGRETQYF.

This sequence joins TRBV7-9 and TRBJ1-3; TRBD1 matches 7 bases. This CDR3 region has 18 residues. The V gene's germline CDR1 is SEHNR and CDR2 FQNEAQ (reference sequence). Trimming cost V 2 bases and J 0 bases; bases outside gene matches: 10. CDR3 nucleotides: TGTGCCAGCAGCTTACCTACAGGGGCCTCAATCTCTGGAAACACCATATATTTT. Translating it yields CASSLPTGASISGNTIYF. The full variable domain, with the rest looked up from reference TRBV7-9 and TRBJ1-3, is DTGVSQNPRHKITKRGQNVTFRCDPISEHNRLYWYRQTLGQGPEFLTYFQNEAQLEKSRLLSDRFSAERPKGSFSTLEIQRTEQGDSAMYLCASSLPTGASISGNTIYFGEGSWLTVV.

A few counts support this clone. The CDR3: CASSKRDIYGYTF. DNA of the CDR3: TGTGCCAGCAGTAAAAGGGACATCTATGGCTACACCTTC. This rearrangement joins TRBV6-5 to TRBJ1-2, with TRBD1 as a possible D gene (6 bases). CDR3 length equals 13 residues. Looked up from germline, CDR1 is MNHEY and CDR2 is SVGAGI. V dropped 5 bases and J dropped 4 bases, with 11 bases sitting between them.

The gene calls are TRBV29-1 and TRBJ2-7; 8 positions agree with TRBD2. The CDR3 loop spans 13 amino acids. Germline CDR1 and CDR2: SQVTM and ANQGSEA. V gave up 2 bases and J gave up 9 bases; unmatched junction bases: 9. The CDR3 is CSVEMGPSGGQYF. In DNA, the CDR3 is TGCAGCGTTGAAATGGGACCAAGCGGGGGGCAGTACTTC.

The chain recombines TRBV28 with TRBJ1-2; the match to TRBD1 covers 9 bases. The ends lost 6 bases at V and 7 bases at J; junction bases unmatched: 9. This CDR3 spans 14 amino acids. CDR1 and CDR2 from the germline V gene are MDHEN and SYDVKM. CDR3 DNA: TGTGCCAGCAGACACCGGGACAGGGAAAGTGGCTACACCTTC. This codes for CASRHRDRESGYTF.

The gene calls are TRBV11-3 and TRBJ2-6; D is unclear. The ends were cut back, 0 bases at V and 3 bases at J, with 6 bases in the middle. Germline V CDR1 and CDR2: SGHNT, YENEEA. The CDR3 is 15 residues long. CDR3: CASSLDTGGANVLTF. Written as DNA, the CDR3 is TGTGCCAGCAGCTTAGATACTGGTGGGGCCAACGTCCTGACTTTC.

This clone was detected only a few times. V is TRBV7-9 and J is TRBJ1-3, with TRBD1 matching over 8 bases. This CDR3 is 16 amino acids long. The V segment lost 4 bases and the J segment 5 bases; nucleotides outside the gene matches: 10. Germline CDR1 is SEHNR and CDR2 is FQNEAQ (reference sequence). The CDR3 region is CASSSNTYRGRNTIYF. The CDR3 region has the DNA TGTGCCAGCAGCTCCAATACGTACAGGGGGAGAAACACCATATATTTT.

CDR3 residues: CASRSSGSYNEQFF. CDR3 nucleotides: TGTGCCAGCAGATCTAGCGGTTCCTACAATGAGCAGTTCTTC. The genes are TRBV11-3 and TRBJ2-1; 7 bases align to TRBD2. J lost 1 base, V lost 6 bases, and 3 bases had no gene match. There are 14 residues in the CDR3. CDR1 SGHNT and CDR2 YENEEA come from the germline V gene. The full variable domain, with the rest looked up from reference TRBV11-3 and TRBJ2-1, is EAGVVQSPRYKIIEKKQPVAFWCNPISGHNTLYWYLQNLGQGPELLIRYENEEAVDDSQLPKDRFSAERLKGVDSTLKIQPAELGDSAVYLCASRSSGSYNEQFFGPGTRLTVL.

The chain is built from TRBV19 and TRBJ2-1; 8 bases agree with TRBD2. Germline CDR1 reads LNHDA; CDR2 reads SQIVND (reference sequence). V trimming: 7 bases; J trimming: 0 bases; junction bases outside the gene matches: 8. CDR3 length: 16 residues. Here the CDR3 DNA reads TGTGCCAGTAAGAGGATAGCGGGGAGCTCCTACAATGAGCAGTTCTTC. Translated, it gives CASKRIAGSSYNEQFF.

The gene calls are TRBV7-8 and TRBJ2-3, with 12 bases that match TRBD2. There are 18 residues in the CDR3. Germline values: CDR1 SGHVS, CDR2 FQNEAQ. Trimming at V came to 1 base and at J to 1 base, leaving 6 bases not matched to a gene. The CDR3 loop is CASSLGLAGARGTDTQYF. The CDR3 nucleotides read TGTGCCAGCAGCTTAGGACTAGCGGGGGCCCGGGGCACAGATACGCAGTATTTT.

This CDR3 reads CASSIDLTVPRPLYF. CDR3 DNA sequence: TGTGCCAGTAGTATAGATCTGACAGTCCCCCGGCCGTTGTACTTC. The J gene is TRBJ2-7, the V gene TRBV19, with D maybe TRBD1 (5 bases). Per the germline V gene, CDR1 is LNHDA and CDR2 is SQIVND (reference sequence). This CDR3 region has 15 residues. Deletions cut 0 bases from V and 12 bases from J, with 21 bases between.

The V and J genes are TRBV10-3 and TRBJ1-3, with D tentatively TRBD1 (5 bases). V was clipped by 6 bases and J by 4 bases, with 28 bases between them. This CDR3 comprises 19 residues. The germline gives CDR1 ENHRY, CDR2 SYGVKD. The CDR3 sequence is CAIRLDIVAVLGVGNTIYF. The CDR3 nucleotides are TGTGCCATCAGACTGGACATCGTGGCTGTATTGGGCGTAGGAAACACCATATATTTT.

The rearrangement uses TRBV2 and TRBJ2-3; D is undetermined. CDR3 length: 13 residues. Germline CDR1 SNHLY, CDR2 FYNNEI. V was clipped by 7 bases and J by 0 bases, with 8 bases between them. This CDR3 reads CASIQDSTDTQYF. In DNA, the CDR3 is TGTGCCAGCATACAAGATAGCACAGATACGCAGTATTTT.

As for this clone: The same CDR3 is also encoded by other DNA sequences in this sample. This chain connects TRBV7-2 to TRBJ2-2; D unclear. The CDR3 totals 13 residues. Per the germline V gene, CDR1 is SGHTA and CDR2 is FQGNSA. Trimming removed 3 bases from V and 2 bases from J, with 4 bases in between. CDR3: CASSFLNTGELFF. CDR3 in DNA: TGTGCCAGCAGCTTTCTTAACACCGGGGAGCTGTTTTTT.

This clone occurred once. This sequence joins TRBV18 and TRBJ1-6; TRBD1 is a possible D gene (5 bases). Germline V gene lookup returns CDR1 KGHSH and CDR2 LQKENI. Trimming shortened V by 6 bases and J by 7 bases, and 13 bases separated the two germline ends. The CDR3 runs 14 residues. DNA of the CDR3: TGTGCCAGCTCGCGGGAGGGGATGAATTCACCCCTCCACTTT. Encoded protein: CASSREGMNSPLHF. Together with reference TRBV18 and TRBJ1-6, the CDR3 gives the full variable domain: NAGVMQNPRHLVRRRGQEARLRCSPMKGHSHVYWYRQLPEEGLKFMVYLQKENIIDESGMPKERFSAEFPKEGPSILRIQQVVRGDSAAYFCASSREGMNSPLHFGNGTRLTVT.

V gene TRBV4-3 combines with J gene TRBJ1-6; 7 nucleotides match TRBD1. CDR1 LGHNA and CDR2 YSLEER come from the germline V gene. With V trimmed by 3 bases and J by 7 bases, 9 bases remained unmatched. There are 16 residues in the CDR3. The CDR3 DNA reads as TGCGCCAGCAGCCACCCACCGGGACAGCCAAATTCACCCCTCCACTTT. Translation gives CASSHPPGQPNSPLHF.

The chain employs TRBV7-2 and TRBJ2-3; D is unclear. The CDR3 is 13 residues long. Germline CDR1 and CDR2: SGHTA and FQGNSA. V was clipped by 1 base and J by 2 bases, with 4 bases between them. This CDR3 reads CASSLVYTDTQYF. The CDR3 bases are TGTGCCAGCAGCTTAGTTTACACAGATACGCAGTATTTT.

The rearrangement links TRBV28 to TRBJ2-7, with 10 bases matching TRBD1. Germline loops: CDR1 MDHEN, CDR2 SYDVKM. The junction had 9 bases not matched to a gene; V was cut back by 5 bases and J by 5 bases. This CDR3 is 15 amino acids long. The CDR3: CASSVERTGGDEQYF. The DNA of the CDR3 is TGTGCCAGCAGTGTGGAGCGGACAGGGGGGGACGAGCAGTACTTC.

This clone appeared many times. This chain uses TRBV11-3 with TRBJ2-7; D may be TRBD2 (5 bases). CDR3 size: 18 residues. Trimming cost V 0 bases and J 5 bases, with 23 bases left between them. CDR1 is SGHNT, CDR2 YENEEA, per germline. The DNA of the CDR3 is TGTGCCAGCAGCTTAGATAGTCCTTCTGTCGAGGGAACCCACGAGCAGTACTTC. Its translation is CASSLDSPSVEGTHEQYF.

The V and J genes are TRBV18 and TRBJ1-1, with 7 bases fitting TRBD1. V shed 6 bases and J 8 bases; nucleotides not matched to a gene: 6. CDR1 is KGHSH and CDR2 is LQKENI in the germline V gene. CDR3 length: 12 amino acids. The CDR3 loop reads CASSLSGGEAFF. CDR3 sequence (DNA): TGTGCCAGCTCCTTATCAGGGGGGGAAGCTTTCTTT. Supplemented by reference TRBV18 and TRBJ1-1, the full variable domain reads NAGVMQNPRHLVRRRGQEARLRCSPMKGHSHVYWYRQLPEEGLKFMVYLQKENIIDESGMPKERFSAEFPKEGPSILRIQQVVRGDSAAYFCASSLSGGEAFFGQGTRLTVV.